This T cell receptor beta chain was captured in a study of blood T cells in healthy people across ages. Study summary: Template switching captured about one barcoded beta molecule per two T cells.

Germline V gives CDR1 SGDLS, CDR2 YYNGEE. This CDR3 has 14 residues. After removal of 3 bases from V and 7 bases from J, the junction contained 10 bases not matched to a gene. The sample providers were healthy Caucasian people from Russia, aged roughly 6 to 90. PCR was performed a second time for 7 to 11 cycles using a sample-barcoded 5' primer and a J-beta primer mix. TCRdb recomputed calls from the 5' RACE reads with MiXCR, one row per CDR3 protein. The sample records about 1,500,000 distinct CDR3 sequences, about 40% being singletons. The source is a woman aged 18 to 35 in good health. The material sequenced was blood. The genes are TRBV9 and TRBJ2-7; 7 bases are shared with TRBD2. This chain's CDR3 is CASSAGLGNNEQYF. In DNA form, the CDR3 reads TGTGCCAGCAGCGCCGGACTAGGGAACAATGAGCAGTACTTC.